This TCR beta chain was captured by sequencing in a study of T cell changes during pregnancy in multiple sclerosis. Method: immunoSEQ multiplex PCR; TCRdb's copy keeps in-frame clones and lacks some. The table lists tens of thousands of clones, approximately 92% of them singletons, with 2% to 2.5% in the top ten. The CDR3 has 16 residues. Trimming pared 4 bases from V and 2 bases from J, leaving 14 bases between. Germline-derived CDR1 and CDR2 are SEHNR and FQNEAQ (reference sequence). This chain joins TRBV7-9 and TRBJ2-2, with D perhaps matching TRBD2 (6 bases). This sequence was found in a female donor with multiple sclerosis, enrolled in a pregnancy study. The sample here was peripheral blood, taken after pregnancy. CDR3 nucleotides: TGTGCCAGCAGCTCCATCGTCGGGGGTAACACCGGGGAGCTGTTTTTT. The encoded protein is CASSSIVGGNTGELFF. The complete variable domain, with remaining parts taken from reference TRBV7-9 and TRBJ2-2, reads DTGVSQNPRHKITKRGQNVTFRCDPISEHNRLYWYRQTLGQGPEFLTYFQNEAQLEKSRLLSDRFSAERPKGSFSTLEIQRTEQGDSAMYLCASSSIVGGNTGELFFGEGSRLTVL.